The T cell receptor (beta chain) described here comes from a study of T cells after yellow fever vaccination. Study-wide background: Fractions containing few cells were prepared with SMART-Seq v4 Ultra Low Input.

TCRdb independently ran MiXCR on the 5' RACE reads; one entry per CDR3 protein. The sample shows fewer than 450,000 distinct CDR3 sequences, 3% to 4.5% of them seen only once. This clonotype was observed many times. The antigen remains unidentified. The CDR3 loop spans 15 amino acids. The germline V gene has CDR1 SQVTM and CDR2 ANQGSEA. V gave up 6 bases and J gave up 0 bases, with 16 bases separating them. Study-wide findings and caveats: Most clones from primary vaccination resurfaced after the booster (nearly 97% CD4, approximately 88% CD8). There was a possibility that FACS-sorted repertoires contained abundant clonotypes contaminating from the bulk population.

The receptor was isolated from a man in his late teens or twenties who received the YFV17D yellow fever vaccine. The chain links TRBV29-1 to TRBJ2-3; D unclear. The sample was PBMCs, taken 5 days after the yellow fever booster vaccination. CDR3 sequence: CSVEAGTRSTDTQYF. CDR3 DNA: TGCAGCGTCGAGGCCGGAACGAGAAGCACAGATACGCAGTATTTT.